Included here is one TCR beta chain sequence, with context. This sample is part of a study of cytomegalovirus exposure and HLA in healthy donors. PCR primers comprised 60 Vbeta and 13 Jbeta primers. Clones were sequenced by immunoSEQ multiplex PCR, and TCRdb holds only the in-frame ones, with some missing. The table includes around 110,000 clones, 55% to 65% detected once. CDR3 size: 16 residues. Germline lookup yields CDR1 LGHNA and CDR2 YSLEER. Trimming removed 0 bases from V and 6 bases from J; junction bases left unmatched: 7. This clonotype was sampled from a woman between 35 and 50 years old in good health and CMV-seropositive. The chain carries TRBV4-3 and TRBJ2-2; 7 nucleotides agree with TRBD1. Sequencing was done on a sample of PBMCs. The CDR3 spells CASSQETGWNSGELFF. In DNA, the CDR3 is TGCGCCAGCAGCCAAGAGACAGGGTGGAATTCCGGGGAGCTGTTTTTT.